This T cell receptor beta chain was identified in a study of cytomegalovirus exposure and HLA in healthy donors. The PCR contained 60 Vbeta and 13 Jbeta primers. Produced via immunoSEQ multiplex PCR; TCRdb's table is partial and in-frame only. The sample consists of about 120,000 clones, around three quarters of them appearing once. J gave up 3 bases and V 5 bases, and 12 bases lay outside the gene matches. Germline CDR1 MRHNA, CDR2 SNTAGT. This CDR3 comprises 16 residues. In the case of this clone: Antigen specificity is unknown.

Study-level results: Later analysis found that TCR beta chains associated with HLA were more clonally expanded than other, equally common chains. Associated with cytomegalovirus, according to the listing, were approximately 160 TCR beta chains.

This TCR came from a man aged 18 to 29 in good health and CMV-seropositive. Material: PBMCs. V usage is TRBV6-4 and J usage is TRBJ2-7; 8 nucleotides line up with TRBD1. The CDR3 reads CASSTPLGDRYYEQYF. The CDR3 bases are TGTGCCAGCAGTACCCCTCTAGGGGACAGGTACTACGAGCAGTACTTC.